Below are 31 T cell receptor beta chains sequenced from a single sample in a study of blood T cell repertoires in COVID-19. Some clones are missing from TCRdb's copy, which holds only in-frame ones; the method was immunoSEQ multiplex PCR. The sample has approximately 160,000 clones; about 85% are singletons. Sequenced: peripheral blood. Source of these receptors: a man in his fifties or sixties who had recovered from COVID-19.

The rearrangement links TRBV7-6 to TRBJ2-1, with D possibly matching TRBD1 (6 bases). Looked up from germline, CDR1 is SGHVS and CDR2 is FNYEAQ. The CDR3 totals 13 residues. Trimming removed 4 bases from V and 7 bases from J, with 11 bases in between. CDR3 sequence: CASSSDSINEQFF. In nucleotides, the CDR3 is TGTGCCAGCAGCTCGGACAGTATTAATGAGCAGTTCTTC.

This clone was found a few times. Other DNA sequences in this specimen translate into the identical CDR3. The chain carries TRBV5-1 and TRBJ1-4; 9 nucleotides align to TRBD1. This CDR3 has 15 amino acids. Trimming removed 1 base from V and 2 bases from J; junction bases left unmatched: 0. Germline CDR1 SGHRS, CDR2 YFSETQ. For the CDR3, the DNA is TGCGCCAGCAGCTTGACAGGGGGCACTAATGAAAAACTGTTTTTT. This codes for CASSLTGGTNEKLFF.

The chain recombines TRBV2 with TRBJ2-7, with TRBD1 matching over 7 bases. The CDR3 is 14 amino acids. V shed 5 bases and J 6 bases; nucleotides not matched to a gene: 10. Germline loops: CDR1 SNHLY, CDR2 FYNNEI. CDR3 nucleotide sequence: TGTGCCAGCAGTCCCACAGGGGTCTACAGCGAGCAGTACTTC. This sequence encodes CASSPTGVYSEQYF.

As regards this clone: One end of the junction does not line up with germline, which may come from a read error. V is TRBV7-7 and J is TRBJ1-5, with D unclear. The germline V gene encodes CDR1 SSHAT and CDR2 FNYEAQ (reference sequence). The CDR3 extends over 12 amino acids. The CDR3 nucleotides read TGTGCTAGCAGGCGCGACAATCAGCCCCAGCATTTT. Protein product: CASRRDNQPQHF.

The rearrangement links TRBV2 to TRBJ1-2; D is ambiguous. The germline CDR1 and CDR2 sequences are SNHLY and FYNNEI. The CDR3 extends over 13 amino acids. Trimming removed 7 bases from V and 2 bases from J, with 11 bases in between. The CDR3 loop is CASNLGVNYGYTF. The CDR3, as DNA: TGTGCCAGCAACCTCGGGGTAAACTATGGCTACACCTTC.

The chain links TRBV25-1 to TRBJ1-4, with TRBD1 as a possible D gene (6 bases). The CDR3 has 15 residues. The V gene's germline CDR1 is MGHDK and CDR2 SYGVNS. The ends were cut back, 5 bases at V and 6 bases at J, with 16 bases in the middle. CDR3 sequence: CASSILKEGDEKLFF. CDR3 DNA: TGTGCCAGCAGTATCCTGAAAGAGGGGGATGAAAAACTGTTTTTT.

The chain carries TRBV19 and TRBJ2-1; TRBD2 agrees at 7 bases. J lost 4 bases, V lost 5 bases, and 2 bases had no gene match. Germline V gene lookup returns CDR1 LNHDA and CDR2 SQIVND (reference sequence). The CDR3 is 13 residues long. The CDR3 is CASSPGGYNEQFF. The CDR3 DNA reads as TGTGCCAGTAGTCCGGGGGGATACAATGAGCAGTTCTTC.

This clone was counted a single time. The chain employs TRBV4-2 and TRBJ2-1; no clear D gene. The V gene's germline CDR1 is LGHNA and CDR2 YNFKEQ. Trimming removed 0 bases at V and 2 bases at J, with 17 bases between. The CDR3 is 18 amino acids. The CDR3 DNA is TGTGCCAGCAGCCAAGACGCCCTTTTGGCTAGTGCCTACAATGAGCAGTTCTTC. Translated, it gives CASSQDALLASAYNEQFF.

V gene TRBV5-1 combines with J gene TRBJ1-2, with D unresolved. Per germline, CDR1 SGHRS and CDR2 YFSETQ. V was trimmed by 0 bases and J by 8 bases, leaving 14 bases between them. CDR3 length equals 14 residues. CDR3: CASSLAVAVEGYTF. CDR3 nucleotide sequence: TGCGCCAGCAGCTTGGCCGTGGCAGTCGAAGGCTACACCTTC.

The chain links TRBV5-4 to TRBJ1-2, with 9 bases lining up with TRBD1. This CDR3 region has 15 residues. Germline V gives CDR1 SGHNT, CDR2 YYREEE (reference sequence). J lost 5 bases, V lost 4 bases, and 9 bases had no gene match. The CDR3 reads CASSARGQGVYGYTF. CDR3 sequence (DNA): TGTGCCAGCAGCGCGAGGGGACAGGGTGTGTATGGCTACACCTTC.

The V and J genes are TRBV4-1 and TRBJ1-2; 7 nucleotides match TRBD1. This CDR3 comprises 16 residues. From germline, CDR1 is MGHRA and CDR2 YSYEKL. With 0 bases clipped from V and 3 bases from J, the junction kept 7 bases outside the gene matches. DNA of the CDR3: TGCGCCAGCAGCCAAGAAGTTGGGACAGCTGACTATGGCTACACCTTC. It codes for CASSQEVGTADYGYTF.

This sequence joins TRBV13 and TRBJ2-2, with D maybe TRBD2 (7 bases). This CDR3 comprises 16 residues. The germline CDR1 and CDR2 sequences are PRHDT and FYEKMQ (reference sequence). The ends were cut back, 5 bases at V and 0 bases at J, with 13 bases in the middle. The CDR3 DNA follows: TGTGCCAGCAGCCGAGGGGGGGCGGCGAACACCGGGGAGCTGTTTTTT. It encodes CASSRGGAANTGELFF. Based on the CDR3 plus reference TRBV13 and TRBJ2-2, the full variable domain is AAGVIQSPRHLIKEKRETATLKCYPIPRHDTVYWYQQGPGQDPQFLISFYEKMQSDKGSIPDRFSAQQFSDYHSELNMSSLELGDSALYFCASSRGGAANTGELFFGEGSRLTVL.

V is TRBV4-3 and J is TRBJ1-1; tentative D call: TRBD1 (6 bases). V was pared by 1 base and J by 8 bases, with 20 bases between. The CDR3 length is 16 residues. The V gene's germline CDR1 is LGHNA and CDR2 YSLEER. In DNA, the CDR3 is TGCGCCAGCAGCCAAGGGAGCAGGCGGGGGGCGACGGAAGCTTTCTTT. Protein sequence: CASSQGSRRGATEAFF.

V is TRBV4-2 and J is TRBJ1-1, with D uncertain. The CDR3 is made up of 14 amino acids. Germline V lookup: CDR1 LGHNA, CDR2 YNFKEQ. Trimming pared 1 base from V and 5 bases from J, leaving 11 bases between. This CDR3 is CASSQATGKTEAFF. CDR3 nucleotides: TGTGCCAGCAGCCAAGCGACGGGAAAAACTGAAGCTTTCTTT.

This clone appeared a single time. This chain joins TRBV11-3 and TRBJ2-2, with D possibly matching TRBD2 (7 bases). The CDR3 contains 16 residues. Germline V gene lookup returns CDR1 SGHNT and CDR2 YENEEA. With 3 bases removed from V and 0 bases from J, the gap between germline ends came to 11 bases. In DNA form, the CDR3 reads TGTGCCAGCAGCTTTGGGGGGGGCCCGAACACCGGGGAGCTGTTTTTT. Protein: CASSFGGGPNTGELFF. The full variable domain, its missing parts supplied by reference TRBV11-3 and TRBJ2-2, is EAGVVQSPRYKIIEKKQPVAFWCNPISGHNTLYWYLQNLGQGPELLIRYENEEAVDDSQLPKDRFSAERLKGVDSTLKIQPAELGDSAVYLCASSFGGGPNTGELFFGEGSRLTVL.

The chain joins TRBV7-6 to TRBJ2-1; TRBD2 matches 9 bases. This CDR3 is built from 16 residues. The J segment lost 9 bases and the V segment lost 1 base, leaving 10 bases of the junction unmatched. Germline V gives CDR1 SGHVS, CDR2 FNYEAQ. The CDR3 loop is CASSLDRRGGGVEQFF. The CDR3 nucleotides are TGTGCCAGCAGCTTAGACCGGCGGGGGGGCGGCGTTGAGCAGTTCTTC.

This clone was observed a few times. The chain links TRBV7-9 to TRBJ2-5, with TRBD2 identical over 11 bases. The trim removed 5 bases at V and 5 bases at J, leaving 16 bases unmatched. The CDR3 spans 18 residues. Germline values: CDR1 SEHNR, CDR2 FQNEAQ (reference sequence). DNA for the CDR3: TGTGCCAGCAGCCAAATCGTCGCTAGCGGGGGGTCCGGGGAGACCCAGTACTTC. Translation: CASSQIVASGGSGETQYF.

The chain uses TRBV5-8 and TRBJ1-3; D not certain. Germline lookup yields CDR1 SGHTS and CDR2 YDEGEE. The CDR3 runs 16 residues. Deletions cut 0 bases from V and 0 bases from J, with 10 bases between. The CDR3 spells CASSLAQLSSGNTIYF. DNA for the CDR3: TGTGCCAGCAGCTTGGCCCAACTGAGCTCTGGAAACACCATATATTTT.

This sequence joins TRBV11-2 and TRBJ2-4; 12 bases line up with TRBD2. After removal of 5 bases from V and 5 bases from J, the junction contained 4 bases not matched to a gene. The CDR3 loop spans 15 amino acids. CDR1 is SGHAT and CDR2 is FQNNGV in the germline V gene. The CDR3: CASSHWTSGENIQYF. CDR3 coding DNA: TGTGCCAGCAGCCACTGGACTAGCGGGGAAAACATTCAGTACTTC.

This chain uses TRBV19 with TRBJ2-1; TRBD2 matches 16 bases. Germline trimming cut 5 bases from V and 13 bases from J; bases unmatched to any gene: 23. Germline CDR1 LNHDA, CDR2 SQIVND (reference sequence). This CDR3 is 20 amino acids long. In nucleotides, the CDR3 is TGTGCCAGTAGTTTATCCTCGGGACTAGCGGGGGGGACCATCCTGTCCACCCAGTTCTTC. It translates to CASSLSSGLAGGTILSTQFF.

The chain employs TRBV18 and TRBJ2-1, with a possible D match to TRBD1 (6 bases). Deletions cut 3 bases from V and 5 bases from J, with 11 bases between. The CDR3 totals 14 residues. CDR1 and CDR2 (germline): KGHSH, LQKENI. This CDR3 reads CASSPKDRHNEQFF. CDR3 in DNA: TGTGCCAGCTCACCCAAGGACAGACACAATGAGCAGTTCTTC.

This chain links TRBV6-6 with TRBJ2-5; 7 nucleotides agree with TRBD2. The ends lost 6 bases at V and 1 base at J; junction bases unmatched: 5. The CDR3 has 14 amino acids. Germline V gene data show CDR1 as MNHNY and CDR2 as SVGAGI (reference sequence). The DNA of the CDR3 is TGTGCCAGCAGCGCGGGGGTTTTCCAAGAGACCCAGTACTTC. Translation: CASSAGVFQETQYF.

The chain carries TRBV4-1 and TRBJ2-2; D possibly corresponds to TRBD1 (5 bases). This CDR3 has 15 amino acids. Deletions cut 2 bases from V and 3 bases from J, with 10 bases between. Germline CDR1 and CDR2: MGHRA and YSYEKL. The CDR3: CASSQTRAHTGELFF. In DNA, the CDR3 is TGCGCCAGCAGCCAAACCAGGGCCCACACCGGGGAGCTGTTTTTT.

The chain links TRBV13 to TRBJ1-1; D remains ambiguous. The V end was cut by 0 bases, the J end by 1 base, with 6 bases between. Germline loops: CDR1 PRHDT, CDR2 FYEKMQ (reference sequence). This CDR3 comprises 14 residues. The CDR3 protein is CASSLGRGNTEAFF. CDR3 DNA sequence: TGTGCCAGCAGCTTAGGCCGAGGGAACACTGAAGCTTTCTTT.

The rearrangement joins TRBV6-6 to TRBJ1-5; D is unresolved. The germline V gene encodes CDR1 MNHNY and CDR2 SVGAGI (reference sequence). With 0 bases removed from V and 7 bases from J, the gap between germline ends came to 7 bases. This CDR3 spans 13 amino acids. DNA for the CDR3: TGTGCCAGCAGTTACTCGTGGGAGCAGCCCCAGCATTTT. It specifies CASSYSWEQPQHF.

This clone was found a few times. This chain links TRBV11-3 with TRBJ2-7, with TRBD2 as a possible D gene (6 bases). The germline V gene has CDR1 SGHNT and CDR2 YENEEA. V was trimmed by 2 bases and J by 3 bases, leaving 14 bases between them. The length of the CDR3 is 15 residues. The CDR3 spells CASSLRAGKGYEQYF. In nucleotides, the CDR3 is TGTGCCAGCAGCTTACGGGCGGGGAAAGGCTACGAGCAGTACTTC.

V gene TRBV6-5 combines with J gene TRBJ1-1; D call uncertain. There are 13 residues in the CDR3. The germline CDR1 and CDR2 sequences are MNHEY and SVGAGI. Trimming took off 11 bases at V and 3 bases at J, with 16 bases between the two ends. CDR3 nucleotide sequence: TGTGCCGTAAAACGTGAACCGGACACTGAAGCTTTCTTT. As protein: CAVKREPDTEAFF.

This clone was counted only a few times. The gene calls are TRBV5-1 and TRBJ2-7, with 7 bases identical to TRBD1. Unmatched junction bases numbered 6, after V lost 0 bases and J lost 3 bases. This CDR3 has 15 residues. CDR1 and CDR2 from the germline V gene are SGHRS and YFSETQ. The CDR3, as DNA: TGCGCCAGCAGCTTGGAGATACAGGGGAACTACGAGCAGTACTTC. Translated: CASSLEIQGNYEQYF.

The V call is TRBV3-1 (or the pseudogene TRBV3-2), the J call TRBJ2-2; TRBD2 might be the D (5 bases). Deletions cut 1 base from V and 4 bases from J, with 10 bases between. The V gene's germline CDR1 is LGHDT and CDR2 YNNKEL (reference sequence). The CDR3 extends over 15 amino acids. The CDR3 sequence: CASSQGGKPTGELFF. The CDR3 bases are TGTGCCAGCAGCCAAGGAGGGAAACCCACCGGGGAGCTGTTTTTT.

The V call is TRBV2, the J call TRBJ2-1; 12 bases align to TRBD2. Germline assignment: CDR1 SNHLY and CDR2 FYNNEI. With 5 bases clipped from V and 2 bases from J, the junction kept 4 bases outside the gene matches. The CDR3 sequence is 16 residues long. CDR3 amino acids: CASSWTSGAAYNEQFF. DNA of the CDR3: TGTGCCAGCAGTTGGACTAGCGGGGCCGCCTACAATGAGCAGTTCTTC.

This chain uses TRBV6-1 with TRBJ1-6; D perhaps matches TRBD1 (6 bases). Germline assignment: CDR1 MNHNS and CDR2 SASEGT. Trimming pared 2 bases from V and 10 bases from J, leaving 12 bases between. This CDR3 contains 14 residues. The CDR3: CASSERQGRSPLHF. The CDR3 DNA reads as TGTGCCAGCAGTGAAAGGCAGGGGCGCTCACCCCTCCACTTT.